Presented here are 10 T cell receptor beta chains from one specimen sequenced in a study of blood T cell repertoires in COVID-19. Sequenced by immunoSEQ multiplex PCR; TCRdb stores in-frame clones only, minus some. This table holds roughly 400,000 clones, around 87% found once. The sequenced sample consisted of peripheral blood. Source of these receptors: a woman in her sixties or seventies with COVID-19, enrolled during active disease.

CDR3 amino acids: CASRPAQGYYGYTF. CDR3 nucleotide sequence: TGTGCCAGTAGACCCGCGCAGGGGTACTATGGCTACACCTTC. The gene calls are TRBV19 and TRBJ1-2, with a tentative D call TRBD1 (6 bases). Germline V CDR1 and CDR2: LNHDA, SQIVND (reference sequence). This CDR3 region has 14 residues. The V and J ends lost 6 bases and 3 bases respectively, with 14 bases between them.

Written as DNA, the CDR3 is TGTGCCAGCAGCTTAACGGAGGGTAACTATGGCTACACCTTC. Amino acid sequence: CASSLTEGNYGYTF. V and J are TRBV7-9 and TRBJ1-2; D not certain. V shed 2 bases and J shed 1 base, with 8 bases lying between them. Germline assignment: CDR1 SEHNR and CDR2 FQNEAQ (reference sequence). The CDR3 spans 14 residues.

The chain recombines TRBV23-1 with TRBJ2-7; 7 bases are a match to TRBD2. TRBV23-1 is recorded as an ORF, its role being uncertain. V lost 1 base, J lost 7 bases, and 7 bases stayed unmatched. The CDR3 has 14 amino acids. As DNA, the CDR3 is TGCGCCAGCAGTCAATGGGGCAGGGAGGGAGAGCAGTACTTC. Its translation: CASSQWGREGEQYF.

This chain connects TRBV27 to TRBJ1-2; perhaps TRBD1 as D (6 bases). CDR1 and CDR2 from the germline V gene are MNHEY and SMNVEV (reference sequence). CDR3 length: 18 amino acids. V was cut by 1 base and J by 7 bases, with 25 bases left in between. The CDR3 reads CASSLFQVPGPGAIGYTF. The CDR3 DNA reads as TGTGCCAGCAGTTTATTTCAGGTACCGGGACCAGGGGCTATTGGCTACACCTTC.

The chain employs TRBV6-6 and TRBJ1-1, with no clear D. Germline V gives CDR1 MNHNY, CDR2 SVGAGI (reference sequence). The V end lost 4 bases, the J end lost 6 bases, and 12 bases lay between the germline ends. The CDR3 sequence is 13 residues long. This CDR3 reads CASSSRPNSEAFF. The DNA for the CDR3 is TGTGCCAGCAGTTCGCGGCCGAATTCTGAAGCTTTCTTT.

This clone was observed once. This rearrangement joins TRBV7-2 to TRBJ2-3, with a weak D call TRBD2 (6 bases). CDR1 is SGHTA and CDR2 is FQGNSA in the germline V gene. The CDR3 consists of 14 residues. V was trimmed by 3 bases and J by 3 bases, leaving 10 bases between them. CDR3 residues: CASSLVAATDTQYF. In DNA form, the CDR3 reads TGTGCCAGCAGCTTGGTAGCGGCTACAGATACGCAGTATTTT.

The chain recombines TRBV30 with TRBJ1-6; no firm D call. The CDR3 contains 17 residues. Germline values: CDR1 GTSNPN, CDR2 SVGIG (reference sequence). V lost 1 base to trimming and J lost 0 bases, with 13 bases between them. CDR3 in amino acids: CAWSAYLRSSYNSPLHF. The CDR3 DNA follows: TGTGCCTGGAGTGCCTATCTGCGGAGCTCCTATAATTCACCCCTCCACTTT.

The chain recombines TRBV2 with TRBJ1-1; D may be TRBD1 (6 bases). CDR1 and CDR2 (germline): SNHLY, FYNNEI. This CDR3 region has 13 residues. Trimming took off 8 bases at V and 3 bases at J, with 13 bases between the two ends. This CDR3 reads CASVPGAHTEAFF. DNA for the CDR3: TGTGCCAGCGTCCCAGGGGCCCACACTGAAGCTTTCTTT.

The chain uses TRBV6-5 and TRBJ1-2; TRBD1 agrees at 7 bases. Germline V gives CDR1 MNHEY, CDR2 SVGAGI. The trim removed 5 bases at V and 8 bases at J, leaving 14 bases unmatched. The CDR3 consists of 15 residues. CDR3 bases: TGTGCCAGCAGTCTCGGGACAGAGGAGTGGGAAGGCTACACCTTC. Translation: CASSLGTEEWEGYTF.

The chain recombines TRBV10-3 with TRBJ2-7, with a weak D call TRBD2 (7 bases). V was cut by 7 bases and J by 2 bases, with 15 bases left in between. The CDR3 is 14 residues long. Germline values: CDR1 ENHRY, CDR2 SYGVKD. The CDR3 DNA reads as TGTGCCATCATGGGGGGGCATTCGCCCTACGAGCAGTACTTC. Amino acids: CAIMGGHSPYEQYF.